This TCR beta chain was recorded in a study of blood T cell repertoires in COVID-19. Background on the study: Whether acute or convalescent, the COVID-19 samples came from the United States, Italy and Spain. Sources were T cells, B-cell-depleted T cells, or PBMCs; the material itself was cDNA or gDNA.

Libraries were prepared by immunoSEQ multiplex PCR; TCRdb keeps only in-frame clonotypes and omits some of them. The profile covers 25,000 to 35,000 clones, with 65% to 85% appearing a single time and about 16% taken by the ten largest. CDR1 is MDHEN, CDR2 SYDVKM, per germline. The CDR3 contains 14 residues. V was cut by 7 bases and J by 2 bases, with 14 bases left in between. This sequence was found in a woman aged 60-70 years with acute or convalescent COVID-19. V and J are TRBV28 and TRBJ1-2, with TRBD1 as a possible D gene (5 bases). Sequences were obtained from peripheral blood. CDR3 amino acids: CASTPHGGNYGYTF. The CDR3 coding sequence is TGTGCCAGCACCCCTCATGGGGGGAACTATGGCTACACCTTC.